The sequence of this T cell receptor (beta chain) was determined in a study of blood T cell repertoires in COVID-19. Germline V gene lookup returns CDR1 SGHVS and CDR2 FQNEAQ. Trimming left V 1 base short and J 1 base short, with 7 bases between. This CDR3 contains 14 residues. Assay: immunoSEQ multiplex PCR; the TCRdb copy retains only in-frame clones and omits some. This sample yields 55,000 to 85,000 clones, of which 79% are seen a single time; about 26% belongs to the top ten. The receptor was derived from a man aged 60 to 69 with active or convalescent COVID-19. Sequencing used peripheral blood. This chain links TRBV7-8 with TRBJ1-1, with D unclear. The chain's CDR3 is CASSLVSGNTEAFF. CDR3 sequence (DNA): TGTGCCAGCAGCTTAGTTTCCGGGAACACTGAAGCTTTCTTT.